Each of the 17 T cell receptor beta chains below was sequenced from the same sample in a study of tumor and adjacent non-tumor tissue in lung cancer. Three rounds of nested PCR, following a modified ARM-PCR protocol, produced the TCRbeta library. Using its own MiXCR run on the multiplex PCR reads, TCRdb lists one record per CDR3 protein. The repertoire consists of about 98,000 distinct CDR3 sequences, with 80% occurring once and the leading ten covering more than 30%. The template was RNA from unsorted bulk tissue. More than 3 cm separated this lung sample from the edge of the tumor. Input material: distant non-tumor lung tissue. These receptors were collected from a man between 60 and 70 years old with small cell lung cancer.

The gene calls are TRBV5-6 and TRBJ2-5; D is ambiguous. Trimming pared 2 bases from V and 8 bases from J, leaving 16 bases between. The length of the CDR3 is 14 residues. CDR1 and CDR2 (germline): SGHDT, YYEEEE. DNA for the CDR3: TGTGCCAGCAGCTTTCTCAGTGATGCTGAAACCCAGTACTTC. Translation gives CASSFLSDAETQYF.

The chain is built from TRBV6-6 and TRBJ1-5; D is ambiguous. Germline V lookup: CDR1 MNHNY, CDR2 SVGAGI (reference sequence). The length of the CDR3 is 13 residues. V lost 4 bases and J 9 bases, leaving 13 bases between the germline ends. The CDR3 protein is CASSFGYQLPQHF. For the CDR3, the DNA is TGTGCCAGCAGTTTTGGGTACCAACTGCCCCAGCATTTT.

Turning to this clonotype: This may stem from a read error, because a much larger clone lies one nucleotide away. The chain joins TRBV19 to TRBJ2-3; D assignment may be TRBD1 or TRBD2 (5 bases each). The germline V and J ends were trimmed by 2 bases and 0 bases, with 9 bases remaining between them. CDR3 length: 15 amino acids. Germline V gene lookup returns CDR1 LNHDA and CDR2 SQIVND (reference sequence). CDR3 DNA: TGTGCCAGTAGTATAATGGGGACCAGCACAGATACGCAGTATTTT. Translation: CASSIMGTSTDTQYF.

Notes on this clonotype: The junction departs from germline at one end; a sequencing error may be responsible. V gene TRBV12-3 or TRBV12-4 combines with J gene TRBJ2-6; no definite D call. This CDR3 is built from 16 residues. The CDR3 loop reads CAISLGIGPGANVLTF. The CDR3 region has the DNA TGTGCCATCAGTTTAGGAATCGGACCTGGGGCCAACGTCCTGACTTTC.

V usage is TRBV6-5 and J usage is TRBJ2-7, with D possibly being TRBD2 (6 bases). CDR3 length: 14 residues. Germline CDR1 MNHEY, CDR2 SVGAGI. The CDR3: CASRRDLSSYDQYV. The CDR3 DNA reads as TGTGCCAGCAGGCGGGACCTTAGCTCCTACGACCAGTACGTC.

The chain links TRBV12-3 or TRBV12-4 to TRBJ2-1, with D possibly being TRBD2 (5 bases). This CDR3 region has 14 residues. The V end was cut by 4 bases, the J end by 5 bases, with 12 bases between. CDR3 coding DNA: TGTGCCAGCAGTTCCGAGACTAAGCACAATGAGCAGTTCTTC. Translated, it gives CASSSETKHNEQFF.

The sample holds a few counts of this clonotype. The chain carries TRBV11-2 and TRBJ2-7; D is possibly TRBD2 (5 bases). Germline lookup yields CDR1 SGHAT and CDR2 FQNNGV. Trimming removed 11 bases from V and 3 bases from J, with 20 bases in between. The CDR3 covers 14 residues. CDR3 coding DNA: TGTGCCTACAGCTTAGAGGTCGGAGGCTACGAGCAGTACTTC. Its protein is CAYSLEVGGYEQYF. Looking up the rest from reference TRBV11-2 and TRBJ2-7 gives the full variable domain: EAGVAQSPRYKIIEKRQSVAFWCNPISGHATLYWYQQILGQGPKLLIQFQNNGVVDDSQLPKDRFSAERLKGVDSTLKIQPAKLEDSAVYLCAYSLEVGGYEQYFGPGTRLTVT.

This clonotype has a single count. This may come from a read error, since a much larger clone is one base off. The chain recombines TRBV5-1 with TRBJ2-1; D is uncertain. The CDR3 length is 16 residues. Germline V lookup: CDR1 SGHRS, CDR2 YFSETQ. This CDR3 reads CANSSMGGYSYNEQFF. The CDR3 DNA reads TGCGCCAACAGCTCCATGGGCGGATACTCCTACAATGAGCAGTTCTTC.

For this clonotype: A read error may produce the germline difference seen at one junction end. V gene TRBV6-1 combines with J gene TRBJ2-1; 9 bases align to TRBD2. The germline CDR1 and CDR2 sequences are MNHNS and SASEGT. CDR3 length: 14 residues. CDR3 in amino acids: CASTFSGSRNEQLF. CDR3 bases: TGTGCCAGCACCTTTAGCGGGAGTAGGAATGAGCAGCTTTTC.

This chain links TRBV6-2 or TRBV6-3 with TRBJ2-7, with TRBD2 identical over 9 bases. This CDR3 is built from 14 residues. J gave up 8 bases and V 9 bases, and 14 bases lay outside the gene matches. Germline assignment: CDR1 MNHEY and CDR2 SVGEGT. CDR3 residues: CASKIAGAHMKQYF. CDR3 sequence (DNA): TGTGCCAGTAAGATAGCGGGAGCCCATATGAAGCAGTACTTC.

Comment on this clonotype: A read error is likely, as this CDR3 ends without the conserved phenylalanine or tryptophan. The J gene is TRBJ2-2, the V gene TRBV4-2; 10 bases align to TRBD1. The junction had 6 bases not matched to a gene; V was cut back by 0 bases and J by 2 bases. The germline V gene encodes CDR1 LGHNA and CDR2 YNFKEQ. This CDR3 is built from 18 residues. CDR3 sequence reads: CASSQDGDRGRNTGELFV. The CDR3 bases are TGTGCCAGCAGCCAAGATGGGGACAGGGGACGCAACACCGGGGAGCTGTTTGTT.

J is TRBJ2-3 and V is TRBV20-1, with TRBD2 matching 7 bases. CDR1 is DFQATT, CDR2 SNEGSKA, per germline (reference sequence). The CDR3 loop spans 15 amino acids. The V segment lost 7 bases and the J segment 3 bases; nucleotides outside the gene matches: 13. CDR3 in amino acids: CSVSPAGRETDTQYF. The CDR3 coding sequence is TGCAGTGTTAGCCCAGCGGGAAGGGAGACAGATACGCAGTATTTT.

As for this clonotype: An end of the junction does not agree with germline; a read error may underlie this. This chain uses TRBV11-2 with TRBJ2-5; maybe TRBD2 (7 bases). CDR3 length: 16 residues. CDR1 and CDR2 from the germline V gene are SGHAT and FQNNGV. The CDR3: CAISFTMGGPKVTQYF. CDR3 bases: TGTGCCATCAGCTTCACAATGGGGGGGCCAAAGGTGACCCAGTACTTC.

This clonotype came up once. Here the CDR3 omits its conserved ending phenylalanine or tryptophan, so a read error is the likely source. No DNA is shown, since the ends of the CDR3 on it are uncertain; the CDR3 is the one TCRdb lists. The V gene is TRBV5-4, the J gene TRBJ2-1; TRBD2 is the table's D call, not checked against the DNA. Germline values: CDR1 SGHNT, CDR2 YYREEE (reference sequence). The CDR3 comprises 15 residues, both ends counted. This chain's CDR3 is CASSFLAGGGNEKFI.

This clonotype was found once. This sequence joins TRBV29-1 and TRBJ2-1, with 7 bases identical to TRBD1. This CDR3 comprises 15 residues. CDR1 and CDR2 from the germline V gene are SQVTM and ANQGSEA. The DNA for the CDR3 is TGCACCTACCCCGGGACAGACCTACTGTACAATGAGCAGTTCTTC. Translated, it gives CTYPGTDLLYNEQFF.

This clonotype was counted a single time. At one end the junction does not follow the germline gene, possibly because of a read error. The chain uses TRBV29-1 and TRBJ2-1; 9 positions agree with TRBD2. The CDR3 contains 15 residues. CDR1 is SQVTM and CDR2 is ANQGSEA in the germline V gene. The CDR3 protein is CSVVGREGRANEQIF. The CDR3 DNA reads TGCAGCGTTGTGGGGCGGGAGGGAAGGGCAAATGAGCAGATCTTC.

The count of this clonotype is one. V gene TRBV2 combines with J gene TRBJ1-2; the D is unclear. Germline V gene lookup returns CDR1 SNHLY and CDR2 FYNNEI. V shed 2 bases and J shed 2 bases, with 9 bases lying between them. The CDR3 is 14 residues long. Here the CDR3 DNA reads TGTGCCAGCAGTGAATTCAGCTCGAACTATGGCTACACCTTC. This codes for CASSEFSSNYGYTF.